This TCR beta chain was retrieved from a study of blood T cell repertoires in COVID-19. Looking at the study overall: Donors in the United States, Italy and Spain gave samples during acute or convalescent COVID-19. PBMCs, B-cell-depleted T cells, or T cells provided the cDNA or gDNA that made up the material.

CDR3 length: 12 amino acids. V was pared by 6 bases and J by 5 bases, with 3 bases of the junction left unmatched. Authors' data handling: For nucleated cells, counts were estimated from reference gene primer amplification. This table comes from immunoSEQ multiplex PCR, and its TCRdb copy is limited to in-frame clones, with some not included. That table is the source of V, J and clone size, and D and trimming were worked out from the DNA. This table holds 150,000 to 180,000 clones, 80% found once. The sequenced sample was peripheral blood. The chain links TRBV12-3 or TRBV12-4 to TRBJ2-5; 7 bases match TRBD2. The TCR was taken from a man aged 60-69 years with acute or convalescent COVID-19. CDR3 coding DNA: TGTGCCAGCAGGGGAGGGGCGGAGACCCAGTACTTC. It yields the protein CASRGGAETQYF.